Reported below is one T cell receptor beta chain. This sample was included in a study of vaccination and CD4 T cells after COVID-19. TCRdb passed the PCR reads through MiXCR, listing each CDR3 protein once. The data hold over 15,000 distinct CDR3 sequences, with 66% observed a single time. Germline CDR1 SGHVS, CDR2 FQNEAQ. CDR3 length equals 13 residues. V lost 1 base and J lost 7; bases outside the gene matches: 4. This clonotype was obtained from a human donor who had recovered from COVID-19. The specimen comprised CD4+ T cells from blood, sampled after SARS-CoV-2 vaccination. The chain recombines TRBV7-8 with TRBJ2-7, with 7 bases fitting TRBD2. CDR3 protein: CASSLDGGREQYF. CDR3 nucleotides: TGTGCCAGCAGCTTAGACGGGGGGAGGGAGCAGTACTTC.